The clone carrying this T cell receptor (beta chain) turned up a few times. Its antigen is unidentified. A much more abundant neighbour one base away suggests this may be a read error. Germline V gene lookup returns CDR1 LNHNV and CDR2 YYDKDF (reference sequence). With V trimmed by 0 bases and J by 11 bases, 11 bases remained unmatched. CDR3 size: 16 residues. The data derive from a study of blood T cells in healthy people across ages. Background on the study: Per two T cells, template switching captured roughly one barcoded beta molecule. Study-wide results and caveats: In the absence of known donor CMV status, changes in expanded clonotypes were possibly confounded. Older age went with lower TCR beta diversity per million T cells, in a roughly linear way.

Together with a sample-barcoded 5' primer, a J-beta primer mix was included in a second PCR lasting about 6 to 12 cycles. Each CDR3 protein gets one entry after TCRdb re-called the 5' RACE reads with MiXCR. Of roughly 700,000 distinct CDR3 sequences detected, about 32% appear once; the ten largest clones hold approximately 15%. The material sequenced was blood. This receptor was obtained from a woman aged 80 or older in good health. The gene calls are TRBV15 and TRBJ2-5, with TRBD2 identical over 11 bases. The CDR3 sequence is CATSRDPLAGGQEQYF. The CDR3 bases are TGTGCCACCAGCAGAGATCCCCTAGCGGGGGGTCAGGAGCAGTACTTC.